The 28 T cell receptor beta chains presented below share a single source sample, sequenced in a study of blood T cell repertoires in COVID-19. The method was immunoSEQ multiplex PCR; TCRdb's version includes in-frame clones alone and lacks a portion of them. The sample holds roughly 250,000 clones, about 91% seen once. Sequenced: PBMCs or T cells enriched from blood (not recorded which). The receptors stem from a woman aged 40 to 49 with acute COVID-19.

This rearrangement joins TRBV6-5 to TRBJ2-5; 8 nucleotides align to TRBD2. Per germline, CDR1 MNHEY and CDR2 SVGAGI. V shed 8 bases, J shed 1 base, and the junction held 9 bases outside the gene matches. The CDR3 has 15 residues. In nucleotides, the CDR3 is TGTGCCAGCTATCGAGCGGGAGTGGTCCAAGAGACCCAGTACTTC. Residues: CASYRAGVVQETQYF.

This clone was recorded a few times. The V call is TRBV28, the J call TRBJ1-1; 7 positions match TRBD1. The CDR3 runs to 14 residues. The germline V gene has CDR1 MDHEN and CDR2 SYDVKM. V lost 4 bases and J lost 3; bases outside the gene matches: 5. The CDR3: CASSSYTGDTEAFF. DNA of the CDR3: TGTGCCAGCAGTTCCTATACAGGGGACACTGAAGCTTTCTTT.

The CDR3 is CASSIHKYTEAFF. The CDR3 nucleotides read TGTGCCAGTAGTATACACAAGTACACTGAAGCTTTCTTT. The genes are TRBV19 and TRBJ1-1; D not certain. V was cut by 2 bases and J by 3 bases, with 7 bases left in between. Germline V gene lookup returns CDR1 LNHDA and CDR2 SQIVND (reference sequence). The CDR3 runs to 13 residues.

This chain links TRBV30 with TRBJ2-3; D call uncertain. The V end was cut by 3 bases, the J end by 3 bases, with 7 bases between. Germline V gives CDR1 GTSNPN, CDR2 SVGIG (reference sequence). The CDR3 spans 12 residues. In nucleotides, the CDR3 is TGTGCCTGGAGCCCCCAGACAGATACGCAGTATTTT. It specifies CAWSPQTDTQYF. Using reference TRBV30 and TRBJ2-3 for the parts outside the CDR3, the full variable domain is SQTIHQWPATLVQPVGSPLSLECTVEGTSNPNLYWYRQAAGRGLQLLFYSVGIGQISSEVPQNLSASRPQDRQFILSSKKLLLSDSGFYLCAWSPQTDTQYFGPGTRLTVL.

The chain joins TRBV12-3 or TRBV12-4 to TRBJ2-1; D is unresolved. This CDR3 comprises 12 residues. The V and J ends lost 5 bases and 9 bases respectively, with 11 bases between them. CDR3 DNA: TGTGCCAGCAGTCCCGAAAGAGGTGAGCAGTTCTTC. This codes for CASSPERGEQFF.

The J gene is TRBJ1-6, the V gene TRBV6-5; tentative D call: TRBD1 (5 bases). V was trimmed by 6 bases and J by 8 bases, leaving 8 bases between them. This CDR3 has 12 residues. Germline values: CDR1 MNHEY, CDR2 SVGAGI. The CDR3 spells CASRAGDSPLHF. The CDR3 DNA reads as TGTGCCAGCAGGGCGGGGGATTCACCCCTCCACTTT.

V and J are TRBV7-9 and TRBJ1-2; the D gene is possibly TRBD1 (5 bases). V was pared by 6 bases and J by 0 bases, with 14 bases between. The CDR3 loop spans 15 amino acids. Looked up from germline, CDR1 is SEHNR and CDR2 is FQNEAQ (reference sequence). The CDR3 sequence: CASRPIGHANYGYTF. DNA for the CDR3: TGTGCCAGCAGACCTATCGGACACGCTAACTATGGCTACACCTTC.

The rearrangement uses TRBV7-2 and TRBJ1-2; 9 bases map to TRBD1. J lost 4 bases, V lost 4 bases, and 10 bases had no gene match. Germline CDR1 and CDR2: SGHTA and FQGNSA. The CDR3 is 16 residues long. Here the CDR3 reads CASSSRLQGALYGYTF. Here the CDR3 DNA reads TGTGCCAGCAGCTCTAGGCTACAGGGGGCCCTCTATGGCTACACCTTC.

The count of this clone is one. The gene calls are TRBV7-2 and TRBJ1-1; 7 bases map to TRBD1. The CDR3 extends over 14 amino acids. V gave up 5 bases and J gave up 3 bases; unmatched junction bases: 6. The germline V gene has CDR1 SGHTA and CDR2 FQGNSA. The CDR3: CASSVDRVYTEAFF. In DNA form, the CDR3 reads TGTGCCAGCAGCGTAGACAGGGTTTACACTGAAGCTTTCTTT.

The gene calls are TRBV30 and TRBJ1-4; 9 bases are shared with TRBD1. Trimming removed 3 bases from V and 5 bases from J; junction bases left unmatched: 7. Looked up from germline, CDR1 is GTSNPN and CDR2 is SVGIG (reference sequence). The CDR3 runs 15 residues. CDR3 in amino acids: CAWSHPGQGNEKLFF. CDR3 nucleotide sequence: TGTGCCTGGAGCCACCCGGGACAGGGAAATGAAAAACTGTTTTTT. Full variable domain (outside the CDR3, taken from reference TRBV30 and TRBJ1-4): SQTIHQWPATLVQPVGSPLSLECTVEGTSNPNLYWYRQAAGRGLQLLFYSVGIGQISSEVPQNLSASRPQDRQFILSSKKLLLSDSGFYLCAWSHPGQGNEKLFFGSGTQLSVL.

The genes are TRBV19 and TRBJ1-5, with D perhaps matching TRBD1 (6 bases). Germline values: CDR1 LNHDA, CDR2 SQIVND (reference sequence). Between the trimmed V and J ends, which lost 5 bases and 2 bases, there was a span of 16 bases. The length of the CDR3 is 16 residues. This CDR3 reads CASSRGRGEGNQPQHF. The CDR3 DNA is TGTGCCAGTAGTCGAGGGAGGGGGGAAGGCAATCAGCCCCAGCATTTT.

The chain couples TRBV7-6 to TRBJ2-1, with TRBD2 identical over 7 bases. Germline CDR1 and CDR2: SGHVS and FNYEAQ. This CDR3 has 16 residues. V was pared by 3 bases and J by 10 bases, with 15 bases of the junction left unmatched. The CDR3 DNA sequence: TGTGCCAGCAGCTTGACGGGAGGCACCTTGAGCGGAGAGCAGTTCTTC. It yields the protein CASSLTGGTLSGEQFF.

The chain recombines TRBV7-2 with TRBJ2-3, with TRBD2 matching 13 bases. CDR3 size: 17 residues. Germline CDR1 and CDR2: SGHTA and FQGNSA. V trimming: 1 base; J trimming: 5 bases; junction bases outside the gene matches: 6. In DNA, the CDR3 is TGTGCCAGCAGCTTAGTAGGACTAGCGGGAGTTAAAGATACGCAGTATTTT. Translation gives CASSLVGLAGVKDTQYF. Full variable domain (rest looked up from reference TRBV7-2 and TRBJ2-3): GAGVSQSPSNKVTEKGKDVELRCDPISGHTALYWYRQSLGQGLEFLIYFQGNSAPDKSGLPSDRFSAERTGGSVSTLTIQRTQQEDSAVYLCASSLVGLAGVKDTQYFGPGTRLTVL.

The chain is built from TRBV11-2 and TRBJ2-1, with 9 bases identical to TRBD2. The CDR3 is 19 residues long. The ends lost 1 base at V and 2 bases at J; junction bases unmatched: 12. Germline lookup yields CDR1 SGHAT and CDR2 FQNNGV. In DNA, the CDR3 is TGTGCCAGCAGCTTAGTCTTGTCTGGGCTAGCGGGAACCTACAATGAGCAGTTCTTC. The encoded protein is CASSLVLSGLAGTYNEQFF.

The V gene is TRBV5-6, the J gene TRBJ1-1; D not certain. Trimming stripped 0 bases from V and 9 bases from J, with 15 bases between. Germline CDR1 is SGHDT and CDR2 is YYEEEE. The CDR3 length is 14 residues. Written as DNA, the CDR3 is TGTGCCAGCAGCTTGGGTGGAAGAGGGTTGCAAGCTTTCTTT. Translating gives CASSLGGRGLQAFF.

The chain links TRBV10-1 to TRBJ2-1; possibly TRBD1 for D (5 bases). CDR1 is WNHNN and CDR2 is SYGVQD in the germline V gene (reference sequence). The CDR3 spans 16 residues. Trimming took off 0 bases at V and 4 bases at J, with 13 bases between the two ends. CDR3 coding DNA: TGCGCCAGCAGTGAGTCGAAGGGGTTTGTGTACAATGAGCAGTTCTTC. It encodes CASSESKGFVYNEQFF.

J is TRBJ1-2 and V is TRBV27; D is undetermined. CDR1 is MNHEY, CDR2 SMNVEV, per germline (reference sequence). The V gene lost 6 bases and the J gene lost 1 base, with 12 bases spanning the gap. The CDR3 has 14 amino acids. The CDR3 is CASSPIGVNYGYTF. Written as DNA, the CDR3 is TGTGCCAGCAGCCCCATCGGAGTTAACTATGGCTACACCTTC.

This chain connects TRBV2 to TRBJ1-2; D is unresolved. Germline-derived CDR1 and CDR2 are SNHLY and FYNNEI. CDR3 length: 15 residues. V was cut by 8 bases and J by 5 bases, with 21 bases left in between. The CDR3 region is CASGGSSGRVYGYTF. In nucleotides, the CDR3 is TGTGCCAGCGGAGGGTCTTCCGGCCGGGTTTATGGCTACACCTTC.

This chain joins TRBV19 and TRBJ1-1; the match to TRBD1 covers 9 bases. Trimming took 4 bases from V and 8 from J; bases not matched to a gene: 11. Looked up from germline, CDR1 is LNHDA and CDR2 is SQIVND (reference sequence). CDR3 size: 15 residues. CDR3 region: CASSTHRDRVKEAFF. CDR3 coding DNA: TGTGCCAGTAGTACCCACCGGGACAGGGTCAAAGAAGCTTTCTTT.

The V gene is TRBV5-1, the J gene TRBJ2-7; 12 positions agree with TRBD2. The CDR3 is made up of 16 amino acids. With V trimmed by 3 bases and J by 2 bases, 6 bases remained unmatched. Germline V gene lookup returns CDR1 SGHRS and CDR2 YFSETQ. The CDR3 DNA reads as TGCGCCAGCAGCTCATGGACTAGCGGGAATCCCTACGAGCAGTACTTC. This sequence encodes CASSSWTSGNPYEQYF.

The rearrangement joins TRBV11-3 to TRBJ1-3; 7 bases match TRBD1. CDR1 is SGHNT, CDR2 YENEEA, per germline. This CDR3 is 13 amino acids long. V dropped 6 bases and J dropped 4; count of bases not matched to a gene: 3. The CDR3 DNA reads TGTGCCAGCAGTACAGGGGTCGGAAACACCATATATTTT. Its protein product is CASSTGVGNTIYF.

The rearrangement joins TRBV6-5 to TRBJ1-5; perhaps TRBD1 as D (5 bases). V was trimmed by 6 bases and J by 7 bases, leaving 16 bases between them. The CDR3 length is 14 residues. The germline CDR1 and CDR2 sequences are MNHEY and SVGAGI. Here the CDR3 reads CASSLETVGQPQHF. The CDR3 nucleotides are TGTGCCAGCAGCTTGGAGACAGTGGGACAGCCCCAGCATTTT.

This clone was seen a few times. DNA for the CDR3: TGTGCCAGCAGATTCTACCAAGAGACCCAGTACTTC. Its protein product is CASRFYQETQYF. The chain combines TRBV3-1 (or the pseudogene TRBV3-2) with TRBJ2-5; D gene unclear. Germline loops: CDR1 LGHDT, CDR2 YNNKEL (reference sequence). Trimming shortened V by 6 bases and J by 0 bases, and 5 bases separated the two germline ends. The CDR3 contains 12 residues.

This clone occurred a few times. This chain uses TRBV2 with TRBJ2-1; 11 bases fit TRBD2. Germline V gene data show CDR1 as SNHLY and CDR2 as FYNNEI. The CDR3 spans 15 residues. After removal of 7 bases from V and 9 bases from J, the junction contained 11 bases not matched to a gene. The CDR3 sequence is CASTPLIAGGGEQFF. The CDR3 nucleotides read TGTGCCAGCACCCCCCTTATAGCGGGAGGGGGTGAGCAGTTCTTC. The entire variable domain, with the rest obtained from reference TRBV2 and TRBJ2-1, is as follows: EPEVTQTPSHQVTQMGQEVILRCVPISNHLYFYWYRQILGQKVEFLVSFYNNEISEKSEIFDDQFSVERPDGSNFTLKIRSTKLEDSAMYFCASTPLIAGGGEQFFGPGTRLTVL.

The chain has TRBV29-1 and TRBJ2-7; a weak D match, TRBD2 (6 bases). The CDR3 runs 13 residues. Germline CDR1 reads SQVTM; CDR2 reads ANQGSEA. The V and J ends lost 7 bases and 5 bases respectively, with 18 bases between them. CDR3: CSARSGGTNEQYF. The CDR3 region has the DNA TGCAGCGCCCGCTCTGGGGGGACGAACGAGCAGTACTTC.

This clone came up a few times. The CDR3 sequence: CASSLDQRGNTIYF. The CDR3 DNA follows: TGTGCCAGCAGCTTAGATCAGCGAGGAAACACCATATATTTT. The genes are TRBV11-2 and TRBJ1-3; D is unclear. The CDR3 spans 14 residues. Trimming cost V 0 bases and J 4 bases, with 7 bases left between them. Per germline, CDR1 SGHAT and CDR2 FQNNGV.

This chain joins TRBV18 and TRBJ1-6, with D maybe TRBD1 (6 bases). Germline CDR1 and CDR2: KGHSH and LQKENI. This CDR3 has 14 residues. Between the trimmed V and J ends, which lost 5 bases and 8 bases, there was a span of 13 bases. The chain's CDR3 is CASSETGGHSPLHF. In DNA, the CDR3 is TGTGCCAGCTCAGAGACCGGGGGGCATTCACCCCTCCACTTT.

The CDR3 is CASSLVGTGGSGELFF. CDR3 sequence (DNA): TGTGCCAGCAGCTTAGTTGGTACCGGTGGTTCCGGGGAGCTGTTTTTT. V and J are TRBV13 and TRBJ2-2; no definite D call. V lost 1 base, J lost 6 bases, and 15 bases lay in between. The germline V gene has CDR1 PRHDT and CDR2 FYEKMQ (reference sequence). The CDR3 loop spans 16 amino acids.